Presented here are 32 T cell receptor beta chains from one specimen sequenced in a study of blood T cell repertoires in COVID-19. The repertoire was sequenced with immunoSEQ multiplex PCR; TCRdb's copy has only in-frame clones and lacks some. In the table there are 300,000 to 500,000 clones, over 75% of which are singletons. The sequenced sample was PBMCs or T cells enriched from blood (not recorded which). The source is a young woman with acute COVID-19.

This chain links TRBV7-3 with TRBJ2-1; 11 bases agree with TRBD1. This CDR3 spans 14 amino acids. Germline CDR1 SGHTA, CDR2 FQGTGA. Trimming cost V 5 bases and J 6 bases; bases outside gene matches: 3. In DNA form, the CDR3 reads TGTGCCAGCAGCGTGGGGACAGGGGGCAATGAGCAGTTCTTC. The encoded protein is CASSVGTGGNEQFF.

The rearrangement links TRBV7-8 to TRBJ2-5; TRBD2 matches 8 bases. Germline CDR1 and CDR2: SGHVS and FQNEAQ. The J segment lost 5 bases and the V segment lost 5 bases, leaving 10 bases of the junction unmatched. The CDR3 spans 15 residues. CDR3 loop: CASSPEGAGAETQYF. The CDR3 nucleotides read TGTGCCAGCAGCCCCGAGGGAGCGGGGGCGGAGACCCAGTACTTC.

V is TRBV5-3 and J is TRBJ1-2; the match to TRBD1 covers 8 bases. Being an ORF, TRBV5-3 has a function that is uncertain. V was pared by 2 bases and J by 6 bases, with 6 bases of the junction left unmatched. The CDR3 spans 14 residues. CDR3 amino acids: CARSLTRGRNGYTF. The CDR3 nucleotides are TGTGCCAGAAGCTTAACCAGGGGGCGGAATGGCTACACCTTC.

The DNA of the CDR3 is TGTGCCAGCAGCCTGACCGGGACAGGGGATACTGAAGCTTTCTTT. Translating gives CASSLTGTGDTEAFF. The chain employs TRBV4-2 and TRBJ1-1, with 10 bases fitting TRBD1. The V gene end was trimmed by 4 bases and the J gene end by 5 bases; junction bases not matched to a gene: 7. The CDR3 is 15 residues long. The V gene's germline CDR1 is LGHNA and CDR2 YNFKEQ.

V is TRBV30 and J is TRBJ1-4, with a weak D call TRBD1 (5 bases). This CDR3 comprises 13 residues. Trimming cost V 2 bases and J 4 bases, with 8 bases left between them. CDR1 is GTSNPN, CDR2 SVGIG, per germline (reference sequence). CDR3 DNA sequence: TGTGCCTGGAGTCAGGGAGGTAATGAAAAACTGTTTTTT. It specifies CAWSQGGNEKLFF. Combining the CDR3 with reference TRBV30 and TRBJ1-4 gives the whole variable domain SQTIHQWPATLVQPVGSPLSLECTVEGTSNPNLYWYRQAAGRGLQLLFYSVGIGQISSEVPQNLSASRPQDRQFILSSKKLLLSDSGFYLCAWSQGGNEKLFFGSGTQLSVL.

The CDR3 region is CASTHRRVEPQHF. In DNA form, the CDR3 reads TGTGCCAGCACCCATCGCCGGGTTGAGCCCCAGCATTTT. V is TRBV6-5 and J is TRBJ1-5; no clear D. This CDR3 has 13 amino acids. V lost 7 bases and J lost 8, with 15 bases in between. Per germline, CDR1 MNHEY and CDR2 SVGAGI.

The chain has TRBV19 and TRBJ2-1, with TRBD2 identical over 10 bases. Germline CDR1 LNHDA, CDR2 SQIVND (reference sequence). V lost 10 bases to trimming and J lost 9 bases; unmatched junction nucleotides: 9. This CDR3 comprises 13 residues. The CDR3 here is CATKRGGRGEQFF. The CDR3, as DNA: TGTGCCACTAAGCGGGGGGGCCGGGGTGAGCAGTTCTTC. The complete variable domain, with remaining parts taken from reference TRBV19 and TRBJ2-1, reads DGGITQSPKYLFRKEGQNVTLSCEQNLNHDAMYWYRQDPGQGLRLIYYSQIVNDFQKGDIAEGYSVSREKKESFPLTVTSAQKNPTAFYLCATKRGGRGEQFFGPGTRLTVL.

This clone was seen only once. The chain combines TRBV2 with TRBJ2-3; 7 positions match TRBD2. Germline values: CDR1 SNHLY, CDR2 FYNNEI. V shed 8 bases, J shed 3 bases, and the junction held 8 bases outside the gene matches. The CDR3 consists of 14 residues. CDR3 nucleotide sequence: TGTGCCAGCGTCCCCTTGCGGGGGACAGATACGCAGTATTTT. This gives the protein CASVPLRGTDTQYF.

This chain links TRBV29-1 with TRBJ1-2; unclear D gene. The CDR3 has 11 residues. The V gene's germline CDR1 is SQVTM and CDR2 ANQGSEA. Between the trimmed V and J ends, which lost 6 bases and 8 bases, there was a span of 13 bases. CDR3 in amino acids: CSVARGGGYTF. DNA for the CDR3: TGCAGCGTGGCCCGGGGAGGAGGCTACACCTTC.

CDR3 sequence reads: CASSLKGRGNQPQHF. CDR3 nucleotide sequence: TGCGCCAGCAGCCTAAAGGGTCGGGGAAATCAGCCCCAGCATTTT. The V gene is TRBV4-1, the J gene TRBJ1-5; D not certain. The CDR3 extends over 15 amino acids. CDR1 and CDR2 from the germline V gene are MGHRA and YSYEKL. Trimming took off 4 bases at V and 4 bases at J, with 14 bases between the two ends.

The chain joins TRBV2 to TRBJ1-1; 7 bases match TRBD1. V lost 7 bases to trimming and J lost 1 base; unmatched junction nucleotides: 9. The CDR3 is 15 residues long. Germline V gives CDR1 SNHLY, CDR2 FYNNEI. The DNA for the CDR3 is TGTGCCAGCACCCCTCCAGGGGGACGGAACACTGAAGCTTTCTTT. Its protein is CASTPPGGRNTEAFF.

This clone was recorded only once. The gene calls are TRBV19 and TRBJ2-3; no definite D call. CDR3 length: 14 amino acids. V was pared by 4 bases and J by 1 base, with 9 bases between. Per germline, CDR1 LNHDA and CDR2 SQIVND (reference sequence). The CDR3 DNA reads TGTGCCAGTAGTAATGACCGGGGCACAGATACGCAGTATTTT. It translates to CASSNDRGTDTQYF.

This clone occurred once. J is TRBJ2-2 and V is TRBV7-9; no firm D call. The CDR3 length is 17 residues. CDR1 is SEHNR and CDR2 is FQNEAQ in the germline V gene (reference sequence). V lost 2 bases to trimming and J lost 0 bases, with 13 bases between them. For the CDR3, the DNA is TGTGCCAGCAGCTTATATCTAAAGCTCTCGAACACCGGGGAGCTGTTTTTT. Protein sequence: CASSLYLKLSNTGELFF.

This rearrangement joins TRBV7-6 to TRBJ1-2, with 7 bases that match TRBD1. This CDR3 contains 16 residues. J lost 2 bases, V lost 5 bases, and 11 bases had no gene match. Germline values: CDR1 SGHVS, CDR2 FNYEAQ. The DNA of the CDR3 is TGTGCCAGCAGCCCCTTTTCGGTACAGGGGAACTATGGCTACACCTTC. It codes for CASSPFSVQGNYGYTF.

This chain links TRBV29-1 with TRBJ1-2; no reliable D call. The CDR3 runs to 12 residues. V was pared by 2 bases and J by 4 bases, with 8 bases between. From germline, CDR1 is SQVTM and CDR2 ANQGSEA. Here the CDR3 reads CSVETHIYGYTF. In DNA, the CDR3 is TGCAGCGTTGAAACCCACATCTATGGCTACACCTTC.

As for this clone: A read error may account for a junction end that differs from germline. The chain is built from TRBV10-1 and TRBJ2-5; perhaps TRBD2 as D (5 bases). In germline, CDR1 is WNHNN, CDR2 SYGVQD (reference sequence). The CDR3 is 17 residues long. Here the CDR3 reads CPSSRPASQPGSETQYF. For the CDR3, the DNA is TGCCCCAGCAGTCGCCCCGCTAGTCAGCCGGGGAGTGAGACCCAGTACTTC.

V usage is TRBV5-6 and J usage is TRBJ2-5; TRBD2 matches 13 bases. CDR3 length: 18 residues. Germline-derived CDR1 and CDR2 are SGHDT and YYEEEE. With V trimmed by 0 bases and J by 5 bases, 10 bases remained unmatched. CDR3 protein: CASSLALTSGGAGETQYF. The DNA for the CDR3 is TGTGCCAGCAGCTTGGCCCTAACTAGCGGGGGGGCCGGGGAGACCCAGTACTTC. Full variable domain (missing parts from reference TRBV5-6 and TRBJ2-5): DAGVTQSPTHLIKTRGQQVTLRCSPKSGHDTVSWYQQALGQGPQFIFQYYEEEERQRGNFPDRFSGHQFPNYSSELNVNALLLGDSALYLCASSLALTSGGAGETQYFGPGTRLLVL.

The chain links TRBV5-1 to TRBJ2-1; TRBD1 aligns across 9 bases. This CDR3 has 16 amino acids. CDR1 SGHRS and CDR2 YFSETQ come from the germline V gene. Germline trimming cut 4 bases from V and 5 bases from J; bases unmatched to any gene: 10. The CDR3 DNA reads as TGCGCCAGCAGCCTGGCTGGGACAGGGTCTCACAATGAGCAGTTCTTC. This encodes CASSLAGTGSHNEQFF.

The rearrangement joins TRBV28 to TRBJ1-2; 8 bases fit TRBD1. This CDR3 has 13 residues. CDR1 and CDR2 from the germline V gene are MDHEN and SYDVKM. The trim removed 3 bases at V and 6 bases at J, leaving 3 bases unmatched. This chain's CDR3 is CASSFQTGDGYTF. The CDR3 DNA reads TGTGCCAGCAGTTTCCAGACAGGGGATGGCTACACCTTC.

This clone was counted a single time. Here the CDR3 reads CASSLAHTYEQYF. CDR3 nucleotides: TGTGCCAGCAGTTTAGCGCACACCTACGAGCAGTACTTC. The chain joins TRBV12-3 or TRBV12-4 to TRBJ2-7; D remains ambiguous. V was shortened by 0 bases and J by 2 bases, with 5 bases between the two germline ends. The CDR3 is 13 residues long.

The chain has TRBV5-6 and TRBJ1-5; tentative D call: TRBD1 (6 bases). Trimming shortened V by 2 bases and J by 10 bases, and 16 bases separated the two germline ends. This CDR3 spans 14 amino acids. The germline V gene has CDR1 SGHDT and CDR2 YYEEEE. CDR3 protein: CASSFSGGAHPQHF. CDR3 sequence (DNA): TGTGCCAGCAGCTTTTCCGGGGGGGCGCATCCCCAGCATTTT.

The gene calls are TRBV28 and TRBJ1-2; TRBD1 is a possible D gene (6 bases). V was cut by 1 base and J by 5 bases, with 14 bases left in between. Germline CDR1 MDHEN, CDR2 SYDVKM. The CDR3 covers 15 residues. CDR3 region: CASSLFRDMIYGYTF. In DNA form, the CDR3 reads TGTGCCAGCAGTTTATTTCGGGACATGATTTATGGCTACACCTTC.

CDR3 sequence (DNA): TGTGCCAGCAGACCTAAGCCAGGGTATGGCAATCAGCCCCAGCATTTT. Its translation: CASRPKPGYGNQPQHF. This chain links TRBV6-2 or TRBV6-3 with TRBJ1-5, with D perhaps matching TRBD1 (5 bases). The germline V gene has CDR1 MNHEY and CDR2 SVGEGT. This CDR3 region has 16 residues. The V and J ends lost 6 bases and 2 bases respectively, with 17 bases between them.

The CDR3 spells CASSQQGQGYTGELFF. The CDR3 DNA is TGCGCCAGCAGCCAGCAGGGACAGGGTTACACCGGGGAGCTGTTTTTT. The chain joins TRBV5-1 to TRBJ2-2; 9 bases align to TRBD1. The CDR3 totals 16 residues. The germline gives CDR1 SGHRS, CDR2 YFSETQ. J was trimmed by 3 bases and V by 4 bases; bases with no gene match: 7. Filled out from reference TRBV5-1 and TRBJ2-2, the complete variable domain reads KAGVTQTPRYLIKTRGQQVTLSCSPISGHRSVSWYQQTPGQGLQFLFEYFSETQRNKGNFPGRFSGRQFSNSRSEMNVSTLELGDSALYLCASSQQGQGYTGELFFGEGSRLTVL.

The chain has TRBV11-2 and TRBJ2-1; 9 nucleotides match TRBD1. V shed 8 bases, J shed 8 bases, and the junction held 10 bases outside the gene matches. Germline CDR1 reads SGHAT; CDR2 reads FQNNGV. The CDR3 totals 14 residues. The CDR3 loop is CASVPGTGRDEQFF. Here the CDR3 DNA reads TGTGCCAGCGTACCCGGGACAGGGCGCGATGAGCAGTTCTTC.

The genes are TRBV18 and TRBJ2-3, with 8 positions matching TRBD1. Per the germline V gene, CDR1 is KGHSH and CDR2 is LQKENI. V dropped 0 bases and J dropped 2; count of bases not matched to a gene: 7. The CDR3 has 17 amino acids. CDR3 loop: CASSPPGQGAPTDTQYF. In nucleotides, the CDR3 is TGTGCCAGCTCACCACCGGGGCAGGGGGCGCCCACAGATACGCAGTATTTT.

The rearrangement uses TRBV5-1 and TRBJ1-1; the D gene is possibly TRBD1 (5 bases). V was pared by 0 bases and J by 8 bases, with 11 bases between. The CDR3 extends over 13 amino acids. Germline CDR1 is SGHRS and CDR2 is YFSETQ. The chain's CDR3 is CASSLVQGREAFF. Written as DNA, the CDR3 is TGCGCCAGCAGCTTGGTCCAGGGAAGGGAAGCTTTCTTT.

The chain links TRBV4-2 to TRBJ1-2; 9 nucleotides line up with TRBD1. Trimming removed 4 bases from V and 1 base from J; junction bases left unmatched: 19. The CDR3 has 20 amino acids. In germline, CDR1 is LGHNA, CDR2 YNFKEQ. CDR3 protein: CASSRSDPGTGSDFNYGYTF. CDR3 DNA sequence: TGTGCCAGCAGCCGAAGCGATCCCGGGACAGGGAGTGATTTTAACTATGGCTACACCTTC.

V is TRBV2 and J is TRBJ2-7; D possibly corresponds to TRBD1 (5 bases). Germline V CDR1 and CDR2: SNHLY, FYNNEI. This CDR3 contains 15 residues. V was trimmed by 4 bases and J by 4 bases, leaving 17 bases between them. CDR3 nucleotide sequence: TGTGCCAGCAGTGGTCGACAGCTCCCTGTTTACGAGCAGTACTTC. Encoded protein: CASSGRQLPVYEQYF.

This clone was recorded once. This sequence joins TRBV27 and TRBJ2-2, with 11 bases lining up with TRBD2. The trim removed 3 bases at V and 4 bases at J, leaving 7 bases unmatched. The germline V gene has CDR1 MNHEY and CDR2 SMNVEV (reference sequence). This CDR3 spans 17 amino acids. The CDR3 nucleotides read TGTGCCAGCAGTTTGATCCTAGCGGGGGGTCCCACCGGGGAGCTGTTTTTT. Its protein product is CASSLILAGGPTGELFF.

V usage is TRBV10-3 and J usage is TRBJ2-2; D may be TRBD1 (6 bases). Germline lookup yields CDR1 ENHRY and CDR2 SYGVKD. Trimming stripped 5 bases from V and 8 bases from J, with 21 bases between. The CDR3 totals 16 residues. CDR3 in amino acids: CAISPNHRNTGGELFF. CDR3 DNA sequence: TGTGCCATCAGTCCAAACCACCGTAATACAGGGGGGGAGCTGTTTTTT.

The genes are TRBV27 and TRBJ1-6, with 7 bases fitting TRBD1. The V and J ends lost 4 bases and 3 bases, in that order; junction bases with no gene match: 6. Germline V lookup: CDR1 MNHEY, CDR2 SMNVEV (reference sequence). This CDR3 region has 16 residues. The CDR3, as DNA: TGTGCCAGCAGTTCACAGGGGAAAGGCTATAATTCACCCCTCCACTTT. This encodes CASSSQGKGYNSPLHF.